This T cell receptor (beta chain) was obtained from a study of PD-1 blockade in mismatch repair-deficient tumors. Study context: All were previously treated, progressing patients with about twelve mismatch repair-deficient cancer types. Findings and limits, study-wide: Rapid post-treatment expansion, then contraction, generally preceding radiologic response, marked tumor-resident clones.

A note on this clone: Its cognate antigen is unknown.

Generated by immunoSEQ multiplex PCR, the TCRdb table keeps only in-frame clones and is missing some. The sample includes about 68,000 clones, 70% to 85% of them seen just once. This TCR was sampled from an adult with mismatch repair-deficient cancer. The sample in question was peripheral blood, obtained 2 weeks after starting pembrolizumab.

CDR3 protein: CASSPTGPVGQYF. Written as DNA, the CDR3 is TGTGCCAGCAGCCCAACCGGGCCAGTCGGGCAGTACTTC. The V call is TRBV11-2, the J call TRBJ2-7; D is ambiguous. The germline CDR1 and CDR2 sequences are SGHAT and FQNNGV. Trimming cost V 5 bases and J 9 bases, with 17 bases left between them. The CDR3 has 13 amino acids.